This T cell receptor beta chain was identified in a study of vaccination effects on CD4 cells after COVID-19. The CDR3 is 18 residues long. Method: immunoSEQ multiplex PCR; TCRdb's copy keeps in-frame clones and lacks some. This table has some 40,000 clones, roughly 80% appearing once. This clone was counted a single time. What it binds is unknown. Following an approximately eleven-day culture, CD4+ T cells were purified. The TCR comes from a human donor who received a COVID-19 vaccine. Sample: CD4+ T cells from PBMCs cultured without peptide, taken before COVID-19 vaccination. V usage is TRBV21-1 and J usage is TRBJ1-2; whether TRBD1, the table's D call, matches the DNA was not checked. TRBV21-1 is a pseudogene locus. The CDR3 DNA reads as TGTGCCAGCAGCAAAGTTGAGACAGGGGGCAATAGGGGCTATGGCTACACCTTC. Translation gives CASSKVETGGNRGYGYTF.